These T cell receptor beta chains were read from a single sample in a study of T cell responses to AZD1222 COVID-19 vaccine. Produced via immunoSEQ multiplex PCR; TCRdb's table is partial and in-frame only. The sample includes 85,000 to 110,000 clones, about nine tenths of them seen just once. The sequences come from peripheral blood, collected on day 0 of AZD1222 vaccination. The receptors were gathered from an adult in good health. The CDR3 runs from the conserved cysteine through the conserved F or W.

v_call,j_call,cdr3_aa
TRBV5-4,TRBJ1-4,CAWGRGGEELFF
TRBV4-1,TRBJ2-1,CASSQDSRGYNEQFF
TRBV6-5,TRBJ1-2,CASTSPGTGSYTF
TRBV5-4,TRBJ1-2,CASSLRSDGYTF
TRBV4-2,TRBJ1-5,CASSQDIGGNQPQHF
TRBV10-3,TRBJ2-3,CAIEASEGSDTQYF
TRBV28,TRBJ2-7,CATTPRDRRFEQYF
TRBV9,TRBJ2-1,CASSGGRGNSYNEQFF
TRBV10-3,TRBJ1-1,CAIRDSNTEAFF
TRBV27,TRBJ2-5,CASSKLGYQETQYF
TRBV2,TRBJ2-2,CASGGASVGELFF
TRBV30,TRBJ1-5,CAWSVRGSLNQPQHF
TRBV28,TRBJ1-5,CASSTGTANQPQHF
TRBV6-5,TRBJ2-2,CASRPTANTGELFF